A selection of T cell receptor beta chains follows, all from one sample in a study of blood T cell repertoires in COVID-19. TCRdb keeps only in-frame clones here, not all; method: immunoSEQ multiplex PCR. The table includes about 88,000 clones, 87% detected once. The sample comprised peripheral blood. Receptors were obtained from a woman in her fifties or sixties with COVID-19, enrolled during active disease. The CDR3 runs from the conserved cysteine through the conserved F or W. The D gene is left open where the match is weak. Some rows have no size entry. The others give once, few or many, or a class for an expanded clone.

TGTGCCAGCCGCGATGTTGGCTACACCTTC,CASRDVGYTF,TRBV7-9,-,TRBJ1-2,-
TGTGCTAGCAGCCAAGGACAGGGGTTTACCGGGGAGCTGTTTTTT,CASSQGQGFTGELFF,TRBV7-7,-,TRBJ2-2,TRBD1
TGTGCCAGCAGTTACTCGGGGGGGACAGGGTATGGCTACACCTTC,CASSYSGGTGYGYTF,TRBV6-6,-,TRBJ1-2,TRBD1
TGTGCCAGCAACACCGGGACAGGGAACACTGAAGCTTTCTTT,CASNTGTGNTEAFF,TRBV2,-,TRBJ1-1,TRBD1
TGTGCCAGCAGCGTAGAGACAGGGGGCCCCGGGGAGCTGTTTTTT,CASSVETGGPGELFF,TRBV9,-,TRBJ2-2,TRBD1
TGTGCCAGCAGCTTAGTCTTAGCGGGGGGAGCCCTGTACAATGAGCAGTTCTTC,CASSLVLAGGALYNEQFF,TRBV7-2,-,TRBJ2-1,TRBD2
TGTGCCAGCAGCAAAGACAGGGGGTGGCTACCCAAAAACATTCAGTACTTC,CASSKDRGWLPKNIQYF,TRBV6-2/TRBV6-3,-,TRBJ2-4,TRBD1
TGTGCCAGCAGCGCCGGGCGGGGGATACTAGAGACCCAGTACTTC,CASSAGRGILETQYF,TRBV7-3,-,TRBJ2-5,TRBD2
TGTGCCAGCAGTTTGACAGGGGAGAACTATGGCTACACCTTC,CASSLTGENYGYTF,TRBV7-9,few,TRBJ1-2,TRBD1
TGCGCCAGCAGTGTGGGGACAGCCCCCCAGTTTGAAAAACTGTTTTTT,CASSVGTAPQFEKLFF,TRBV5-1,few,TRBJ1-4,TRBD1
TGTGCCAGTAGTATAGGATCCGGGGACAGAAGAGCCTACGAGCAGTACTTC,CASSIGSGDRRAYEQYF,TRBV19,-,TRBJ2-7,TRBD1
TGTGCCAGCAGCTTGAGGGACACAGGCCCGTATGGCTACACCTTC,CASSLRDTGPYGYTF,TRBV7-2,-,TRBJ1-2,-
TGTGCCAGCAGCTCGACACCACAGGGGGCTGTGAACACTGAAGCTTTCTTT,CASSSTPQGAVNTEAFF,TRBV5-5,-,TRBJ1-1,TRBD1
TGTGCCAGCAGTTTAGTCTCTGAGCAGTTCTTC,CASSLVSEQFF,TRBV12-3/TRBV12-4,-,TRBJ2-1,-
TGTGCCAGCAGCGTGGACTGGAACGGGGAGCAGTACTTC,CASSVDWNGEQYF,TRBV11-2,-,TRBJ2-7,-
TGTGCCAGCAGTTACTCCCGGGGGGCCGTTGATACGCAGTATTTT,CASSYSRGAVDTQYF,TRBV6-6,-,TRBJ2-3,-
TGTGCCAGCAGCCCCGCAAGAGGTTATTTTGTGGCTAACTATGGCTACACCTTC,CASSPARGYFVANYGYTF,TRBV5-4,-,TRBJ1-2,-
TGTGCCAGCAGCACCAGACTAGCGGGGGGCCCAGATACGCAGTATTTT,CASSTRLAGGPDTQYF,TRBV7-2,-,TRBJ2-3,TRBD2
TGTGCCAGCAGTTACTCGGCGAACACTGAAGCTTTCTTT,CASSYSANTEAFF,TRBV6-5,-,TRBJ1-1,-
TGTGCCAGCAACCCAGGGGAGAGCTCCTACGAGCAGTACTTC,CASNPGESSYEQYF,TRBV7-9,-,TRBJ2-7,-
TGTGCCAGCAGCCGGGACAGGGATCAGCCCCAGCATTTT,CASSRDRDQPQHF,TRBV6-6,-,TRBJ1-5,TRBD1
TGTGCCAGCAGTTTTCCCCGACTAGCGGGGGGGGGAAATGAGCAGTTCTTC,CASSFPRLAGGGNEQFF,TRBV27,-,TRBJ2-1,TRBD2
TGTGCCAGCAGCCTCCGGGCTGAAGCTTTCTTT,CASSLRAEAFF,TRBV3-1/TRBV3-2,-,TRBJ1-1,-
TGTGCCAGTGGGGCAGGGGGCCCATACGAGCAGTACTTC,CASGAGGPYEQYF,TRBV19,-,TRBJ2-7,TRBD1
TGTGCCAGCAGTTTACCCGGGATGAGCGGGGAGCTGTTTTTT,CASSLPGMSGELFF,TRBV27,-,TRBJ2-2,-
TGCGCCAGCAGCACCGGGACAGCCCAAGAGACCCAGTACTTC,CASSTGTAQETQYF,TRBV5-1,-,TRBJ2-5,TRBD1
TGTGCCAGTAGTCCTCAGGGGACCGAGCAGTACTTC,CASSPQGTEQYF,TRBV19,-,TRBJ2-7,-
TGCGCCAGCAGCCAAGACACAGGGGGAAACTCACCCCTCCACTTT,CASSQDTGGNSPLHF,TRBV4-1,-,TRBJ1-6,TRBD1
TGCGCCAGCAGCTCGGACCGGGGACTTGAGACCCAGTACTTC,CASSSDRGLETQYF,TRBV10-2,-,TRBJ2-5,-
TGTGCCAGCAGCTTAGGGGGGCGCGGGCAGTACTTC,CASSLGGRGQYF,TRBV11-2,once,TRBJ2-7,-
TGTGCCGGAACCGGGACAGCTTTTTTAATGAACACTGAAGCTTTCTTT,CAGTGTAFLMNTEAFF,TRBV30,-,TRBJ1-1,TRBD1
TGTGCCAGCAGTGGAGCGGGCGGGGGGTCCTACGAGCAGTACTTC,CASSGAGGGSYEQYF,TRBV25-1,-,TRBJ2-7,TRBD2
TGCAGCGTTGGGCAGGGAGGGACCGCCGGGGAGCTGTTTTTT,CSVGQGGTAGELFF,TRBV29-1,-,TRBJ2-2,TRBD2
TGTGCCAGCATCACTGGACAGGGTTCCTCCGGGGACACTGAAGCTTTCTTT,CASITGQGSSGDTEAFF,TRBV28,once,TRBJ1-1,TRBD1
TGTGCCAGCAGTGGGGAACAGGGGGTTTTTGGGGAGACCCAGTACTTC,CASSGEQGVFGETQYF,TRBV2,-,TRBJ2-5,TRBD1
TGTGCCTGGAGCCCCGTACTTGGGCAGTTCTATGGCTACACCTTC,CAWSPVLGQFYGYTF,TRBV30,-,TRBJ1-2,-
TGTGCCAGCAGCTTTCGGGTAGCTAACTATGGCTACACCTTC,CASSFRVANYGYTF,TRBV5-6,-,TRBJ1-2,-
TGTGCCAGCAGCTCGCAGGTGAACACTGAAGCTTTCTTT,CASSSQVNTEAFF,TRBV11-2,-,TRBJ1-1,-
TGCGCCAGCAGCCCTAACACCACGCGGACTAGCGGGGGGGAGACCCAGTACTTC,CASSPNTTRTSGGETQYF,TRBV4-3,once,TRBJ2-5,TRBD2
TGTGCCAGCAGTTACTCGGTATCGGGGTTCGATGAAAAACTGTTTTTT,CASSYSVSGFDEKLFF,TRBV6-5,-,TRBJ1-4,-